These T cell receptor beta chains were read from a single sample in a study of CD8+ T cells in alopecia areata. The assay was immunoSEQ multiplex PCR, and TCRdb's table has in-frame clones only and misses some. The sample consists of about 210,000 clones, roughly 44% of them appearing once. The sample was CD4+ T cells sorted from blood, taken around week 36, from a patient treated with tofacitinib. Receptor source: a human donor with alopecia areata. Each CDR3 is given with its conserved first and last residue. Fields, in order: V gene, J gene, CDR3 protein.

V: TRBV29-1; J: TRBJ2-1; CDR3: CSVEAGLTYNEQFF
V: TRBV14; J: TRBJ1-4; CDR3: CASSLTGGVSEKLFF
V: TRBV7-9; J: TRBJ1-1; CDR3: CASRQQVNTEAFF
V: TRBV18; J: TRBJ2-3; CDR3: CASSPYGQGSNTQYF
V: TRBV2; J: TRBJ2-5; CDR3: CASRLYRSGAAETQYF
V: TRBV30; J: TRBJ2-7; CDR3: CAWSADSSYEQYF
V: TRBV14; J: TRBJ2-4; CDR3: CASSQVGVAKNIQYF
V: TRBV29-1; J: TRBJ2-7; CDR3: CSGSTPRGRTYEQYF
V: TRBV15; J: TRBJ2-2; CDR3: CATTQLDTGELFF
V: TRBV5-6; J: TRBJ2-5; CDR3: CASSTGPRETQYF
V: TRBV29-1; J: TRBJ2-5; CDR3: CSVARVGETQYF
V: TRBV18; J: TRBJ2-1; CDR3: CASSPRTGGYNEQFF
V: TRBV14; J: TRBJ2-1; CDR3: CASSQDIWENKFF
V: TRBV5-6; J: TRBJ2-1; CDR3: CASSLRDYLYNEQFF
V: TRBV6-5; J: TRBJ1-2; CDR3: CASRERQGHGYTF
V: TRBV5-1; J: TRBJ2-7; CDR3: CASSLNTYEQYF
V: TRBV4-1; J: TRBJ2-7; CDR3: CASSQRQGGDEQYF
V: TRBV5-4; J: TRBJ1-2; CDR3: CASRSTGNYGYTF
V: TRBV27; J: TRBJ2-3; CDR3: CASSPLSLDTQYF
V: TRBV5-1; J: TRBJ2-1; CDR3: CASSSPGTGGRSEQFF
V: TRBV14; J: TRBJ2-7; CDR3: CASSQVAASYYEQYF
V: TRBV29-1; J: TRBJ2-7; CDR3: CSVEDPYSYEQYF
V: TRBV7-2; J: TRBJ1-2; CDR3: CASSLVSRSSSYGYTF
V: TRBV30; J: TRBJ2-2; CDR3: CAWSIVGGARTRELFF
V: TRBV6-1; J: TRBJ2-5; CDR3: CASRSPGGRETQYF
V: TRBV28; J: TRBJ2-3; CDR3: CASRVGGANTDTQYF
V: TRBV4-2; J: TRBJ2-7; CDR3: CASSQGGAGLWREQYF
V: TRBV7-2; J: TRBJ2-7; CDR3: CASSIGGFGPEQYF
V: TRBV4-1; J: TRBJ2-6; CDR3: CASSQDPGANVLTF
V: TRBV7-2; J: TRBJ2-4; CDR3: CASSLGTGASKYF
V: TRBV29-1; J: TRBJ2-2; CDR3: CSVGPNTGELFF
V: TRBV7-9; J: TRBJ2-7; CDR3: CASSQMGGNEQYF
V: TRBV7-2; J: TRBJ2-7; CDR3: CASSPGTYEQYF
V: TRBV2; J: TRBJ1-2; CDR3: CASGYQQQDYGYTF
V: TRBV25-1; J: TRBJ2-1; CDR3: CASSEVRSSYNEQFF
V: TRBV4-1; J: TRBJ1-2; CDR3: CASSQDRGRSYGYTF
V: TRBV2; J: TRBJ1-5; CDR3: CASSENRNQPQHF
V: TRBV14; J: TRBJ2-5; CDR3: CASSLENGGVETQYF
V: TRBV4-2; J: TRBJ2-6; CDR3: CASSQNNRDSGANVLTF
V: TRBV11-2; J: TRBJ2-3; CDR3: CASSLTVAGGTDTQYF
V: TRBV29-1; J: TRBJ1-2; CDR3: CSVRTEQPSGYTF
V: TRBV5-1; J: TRBJ2-7; CDR3: CASSSRLGGSSSYEQYF
V: TRBV15; J: TRBJ2-1; CDR3: CATSRGDSYNEQFF
V: TRBV30; J: TRBJ2-1; CDR3: CAWSVATGAYNEQFF
V: TRBV11-2; J: TRBJ2-1; CDR3: CASARDSYNEQFF
V: TRBV4-1; J: TRBJ2-7; CDR3: CASSHPGQTPTSYEQYF
V: TRBV5-1; J: TRBJ2-5; CDR3: CASSYSGETQYF
V: TRBV18; J: TRBJ2-7; CDR3: CASSRGQGVTYEQYF